A selection of T cell receptor beta chains follows, all from one sample in a study of T cell responses to AZD1222 COVID-19 vaccine. Sequencing used immunoSEQ multiplex PCR; TCRdb keeps in-frame clones, though not all of them. This sample has fewer than 130,000 clones; around 90% occur once, and the top ten carry 3.2%. Sequences were derived from peripheral blood, sampled on day 0 of AZD1222 vaccination. These receptors came from an adult in good health. Each CDR3 is given with its conserved first and last residue. Each record gives: CDR3 length, clone size, J gene, D gene, V gene, CDR3 protein, CDR3 DNA. A D gene is named only where the DNA matches it firmly. Rows may omit the clone size; those that give it use once, few, many or a size class.

>15|.|TRBJ2-6|.|TRBV19
CASSGAVSGANVLTF
TGTGCCAGTAGCGGGGCCGTCTCTGGGGCCAACGTCCTGACTTTC
>15|.|TRBJ1-6|.|TRBV5-1
CASQRAGADNSPLHF
TGCGCCAGCCAAAGGGCAGGGGCGGATAATTCACCCCTCCACTTT
>11|.|TRBJ1-2|.|TRBV7-5
CARRTGFGYTF
TGTGCCAGAAGAACCGGTTTTGGCTACACCTTC
>15|.|TRBJ1-2|.|TRBV30
CAWSVLTFTNYGYTF
TGTGCCTGGAGTGTTTTGACATTCACTAACTATGGCTACACCTTC
>13|.|TRBJ1-2|.|TRBV6-2/TRBV6-3
CASSSTGAKGYTF
TGTGCCAGCAGTTCGACAGGAGCGAAAGGCTACACCTTC
>12|.|TRBJ1-3|.|TRBV2
CASSESGNTIYF
TGTGCCAGCAGTGAAAGTGGAAACACCATATATTTT
>12|.|TRBJ1-5|.|TRBV7-2
CASSHVDQPQHF
TGTGCCAGCAGCCATGTCGATCAGCCCCAGCATTTT
>15|.|TRBJ1-4|.|TRBV9
CASSVYGSRDEKLFF
TGTGCCAGCAGCGTATACGGGAGTCGGGATGAAAAACTGTTTTTT
>14|.|TRBJ1-1|TRBD1|TRBV10-3
CAISSRQGATEAFF
TGTGCCATCAGCAGTCGGCAGGGGGCGACTGAAGCTTTCTTT
>13|.|TRBJ1-4|.|TRBV19
CASSITASEKLFF
TGTGCCAGTAGTATTACGGCGAGTGAAAAACTGTTTTTT
>13|.|TRBJ2-1|TRBD2|TRBV7-8
CASSSPTGGEQFF
TGTGCCAGCAGCTCACCCACGGGGGGTGAGCAGTTCTTC
>17|once|TRBJ1-4|.|TRBV19
CASSINAGRATNEKLFF
TGTGCCAGTAGTATAAACGCAGGGAGGGCAACTAATGAAAAACTGTTTTTT
>11|.|TRBJ2-7|.|TRBV11-3
CASSFNREQYF
TGTGCCAGCAGCTTCAACAGGGAGCAGTACTTC
>15|.|TRBJ2-1|TRBD2|TRBV18
CASSPLAGLYNEQFF
TGTGCCAGCTCACCACTAGCGGGGTTATACAATGAGCAGTTCTTC
>15|.|TRBJ2-1|.|TRBV4-3
CASTTTRGADNEQFF
TGCGCCAGCACTACGACCCGGGGGGCCGACAATGAGCAGTTCTTC
>16|once|TRBJ2-7|TRBD2|TRBV5-6
CASSLGGAGEGYEQYF
TGTGCCAGCAGCTTGGGGGGAGCGGGAGAAGGTTACGAGCAGTACTTC
>14|once|TRBJ2-2|TRBD2|TRBV29-1
CSVERGPNTGELFF
TGCAGCGTAGAGCGGGGGCCGAACACCGGGGAGCTGTTTTTT
>14|.|TRBJ1-1|TRBD1|TRBV28
CASSLLGGATEAFF
TGTGCCAGCAGTTTATTAGGGGGCGCGACTGAAGCTTTCTTT
>15|.|TRBJ1-1|.|TRBV19
CASSLYRGEGTEAFF
TGTGCCAGTAGTCTTTACCGCGGGGAGGGGACTGAAGCTTTCTTT
>15|.|TRBJ1-1|.|TRBV6-1
CASSEPGLQNTEAFF
TGTGCCAGCAGTGAGCCGGGGCTCCAGAACACTGAAGCTTTCTTT
>15|.|TRBJ1-1|.|TRBV6-5
CASSYSSAGKRVAFF
TGTGCCAGCAGTTACTCGAGCGCAGGGAAGAGAGTAGCTTTCTTT
>15|.|TRBJ2-7|.|TRBV5-6
CASTAWARSSYEQYF
TGTGCCAGCACAGCTTGGGCCCGGAGCTCCTACGAGCAGTACTTC
>14|.|TRBJ1-4|TRBD1|TRBV18
CASSAGTGYEKLFF
TGTGCCAGCTCAGCCGGGACAGGGTATGAAAAACTGTTTTTT
>15|.|TRBJ2-2|.|TRBV11-2
CASSLEGQNTGELFF
TGTGCCAGCAGCTTAGAGGGACAGAACACCGGGGAGCTGTTTTTT
>16|once|TRBJ2-1|.|TRBV3-1/TRBV3-2
CASSQDSGVGQYEQFF
TGTGCCAGCAGCCAAGACTCGGGAGTGGGGCAATATGAGCAGTTCTTC
>14|.|TRBJ1-6|.|TRBV6-5
CASTRSSYNSPLHF
TGTGCCAGCACGCGGAGCTCCTATAATTCACCCCTCCACTTT
>13|.|TRBJ1-1|.|TRBV2
CASTGEGNTEAFF
TGTGCCAGCACTGGGGAGGGTAACACTGAAGCTTTCTTT
>12|.|TRBJ1-3|.|TRBV11-1
CASSLQRDTIYF
TGTGCCAGCAGCTTACAACGGGACACCATATATTTT
>12|.|TRBJ1-1|.|TRBV7-2
CASSSIITEAFF
TGTGCCAGCAGCTCAATTATCACTGAAGCTTTCTTT
>14|.|TRBJ2-5|.|TRBV3-1/TRBV3-2
CASSQLITQETQYF
TGTGCCAGCAGCCAACTTATTACACAAGAGACCCAGTACTTC
>11|.|TRBJ1-2|.|TRBV30
CAWSEGRGHTF
TGTGCCTGGAGTGAGGGCAGGGGCCACACCTTC
>15|.|TRBJ1-5|.|TRBV23-1
CASSQGRGINQPQHF
TGCGCCAGCAGTCAGGGAAGGGGCATAAATCAGCCCCAGCATTTT
>16|few|TRBJ1-6|.|TRBV4-1
CASSQDGPGTNSPLHF
TGCGCCAGCAGCCAAGATGGGCCGGGTACTAATTCACCCCTCCACTTT
>19|.|TRBJ2-3|TRBD1|TRBV27
CASSPPGRQGVSYTDTQYF
TGTGCCAGCAGCCCACCGGGACGACAGGGAGTAAGCTACACAGATACGCAGTATTTT
>15|few|TRBJ2-1|.|TRBV7-9
CASSSGRPDYNEQFF
TGTGCCAGCAGCTCAGGGAGACCAGACTACAATGAGCAGTTCTTC
>13|once|TRBJ2-5|.|TRBV18
CASSPKVGETQYF
TGTGCCAGCTCACCAAAGGTTGGAGAGACCCAGTACTTC
>14|.|TRBJ1-3|.|TRBV28
CASSRPTDGNTIYF
TGTGCCAGCAGTCGCCCGACGGACGGAAACACCATATATTTT
>15|.|TRBJ2-2|TRBD1|TRBV14
CATHPQGVWTGELFF
TGTGCCACCCACCCGCAGGGGGTATGGACCGGGGAGCTGTTTTTT
>15|.|TRBJ2-7|.|TRBV11-2
CASSPRGSQSYEQYF
TGTGCCAGCAGCCCTCGGGGGTCCCAATCCTACGAGCAGTACTTC
>14|.|TRBJ2-2|.|TRBV25-1
CASSDRVNTGELFF
TGTGCCAGCAGTGATAGGGTGAACACCGGGGAGCTGTTTTTT
>13|.|TRBJ1-1|.|TRBV6-6
CASSSRANTEAFF
TGTGCCAGCAGTTCAAGGGCGAACACTGAAGCTTTCTTT
>14|once|TRBJ1-2|.|TRBV5-1
CASSLEGINYGYTF
TGCGCCAGCAGCTTGGAGGGCATCAACTATGGCTACACCTTC
>16|.|TRBJ2-4|TRBD1|TRBV5-1
CASSSRTGVAKNIQYF
TGCGCCAGCAGCTCCCGGACAGGGGTGGCCAAAAACATTCAGTACTTC
>16|.|TRBJ2-3|TRBD2|TRBV9
CASSVVSSGYRPPRYF
TGTGCCAGCAGCGTAGTATCTAGCGGCTACAGACCCCCGCGGTATTTT
>14|.|TRBJ2-2|.|TRBV7-7
CASSLRPNTGELFF
TGTGCTAGCAGCTTACGTCCTAACACCGGGGAGCTGTTTTTT
>17|.|TRBJ2-7|.|TRBV5-1
CASSFTGSSTVSYEQYF
TGCGCCAGCAGCTTTACAGGGTCGAGTACAGTTTCCTACGAGCAGTACTTC
>15|.|TRBJ2-2|TRBD1|TRBV5-1
CASSPSPGTAGELFF
TGCGCCAGCAGCCCCAGTCCCGGGACAGCCGGGGAGCTGTTTTTT
>17|.|TRBJ2-7|TRBD1|TRBV7-8
CASSSRTGSFGSYEQYF
TGTGCCAGCAGCTCACGGACAGGATCTTTCGGGTCCTACGAGCAGTACTTC